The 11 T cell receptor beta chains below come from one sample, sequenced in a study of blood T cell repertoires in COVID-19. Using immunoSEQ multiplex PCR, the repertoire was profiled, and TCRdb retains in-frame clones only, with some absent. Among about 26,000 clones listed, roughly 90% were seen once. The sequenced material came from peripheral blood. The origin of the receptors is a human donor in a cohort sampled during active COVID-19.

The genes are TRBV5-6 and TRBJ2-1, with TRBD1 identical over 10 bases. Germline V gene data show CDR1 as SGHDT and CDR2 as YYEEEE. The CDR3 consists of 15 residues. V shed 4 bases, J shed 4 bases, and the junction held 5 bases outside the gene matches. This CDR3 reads CASSPPGQGYNEQFF. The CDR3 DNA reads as TGTGCCAGCAGCCCTCCGGGACAGGGGTACAATGAGCAGTTCTTC.

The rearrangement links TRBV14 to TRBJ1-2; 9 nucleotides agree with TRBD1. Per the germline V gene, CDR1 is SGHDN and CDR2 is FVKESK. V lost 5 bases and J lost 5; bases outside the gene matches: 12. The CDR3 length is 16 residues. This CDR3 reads CASSAPGTGPDYGYTF. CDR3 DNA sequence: TGTGCCAGCAGCGCCCCCGGGACAGGGCCGGATTATGGCTACACCTTC.

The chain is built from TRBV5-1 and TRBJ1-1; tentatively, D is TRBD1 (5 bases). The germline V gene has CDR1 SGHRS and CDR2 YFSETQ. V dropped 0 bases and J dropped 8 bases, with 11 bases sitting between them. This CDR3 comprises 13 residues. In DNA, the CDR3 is TGCGCCAGCAGCTTGGATGGGGGGTTAGAAGCTTTCTTT. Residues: CASSLDGGLEAFF.

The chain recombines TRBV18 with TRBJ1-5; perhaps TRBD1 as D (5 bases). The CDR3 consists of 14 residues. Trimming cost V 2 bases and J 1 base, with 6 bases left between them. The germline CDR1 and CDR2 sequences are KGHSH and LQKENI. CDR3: CASSPGGSNQPQHF. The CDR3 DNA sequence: TGTGCCAGCTCACCAGGGGGGAGCAATCAGCCCCAGCATTTT. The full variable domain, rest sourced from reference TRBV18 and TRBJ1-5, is NAGVMQNPRHLVRRRGQEARLRCSPMKGHSHVYWYRQLPEEGLKFMVYLQKENIIDESGMPKERFSAEFPKEGPSILRIQQVVRGDSAAYFCASSPGGSNQPQHFGDGTRLSIL.

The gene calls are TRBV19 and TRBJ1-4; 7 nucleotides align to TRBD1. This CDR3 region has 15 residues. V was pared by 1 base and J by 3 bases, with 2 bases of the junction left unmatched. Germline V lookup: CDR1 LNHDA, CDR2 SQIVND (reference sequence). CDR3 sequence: CASSIGGTANEKLFF. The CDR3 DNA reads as TGTGCCAGTAGTATAGGGGGGACAGCTAATGAAAAACTGTTTTTT.

The CDR3 reads CASSQTGFNQPQHF. In DNA form, the CDR3 reads TGTGCCAGCAGCCAAACAGGGTTTAATCAGCCCCAGCATTTT. The chain carries TRBV14 and TRBJ1-5, with D perhaps TRBD1 (6 bases). V was cut by 2 bases and J by 4 bases, with 9 bases left in between. Germline values: CDR1 SGHDN, CDR2 FVKESK. The CDR3 is made up of 14 amino acids.

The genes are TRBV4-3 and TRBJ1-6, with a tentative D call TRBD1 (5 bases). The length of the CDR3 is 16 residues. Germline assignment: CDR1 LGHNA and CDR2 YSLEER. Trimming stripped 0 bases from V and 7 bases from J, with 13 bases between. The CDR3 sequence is CASSQEAGGRNSPLHF. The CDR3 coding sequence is TGCGCCAGCAGCCAAGAAGCGGGGGGACGAAATTCACCCCTCCACTTT.

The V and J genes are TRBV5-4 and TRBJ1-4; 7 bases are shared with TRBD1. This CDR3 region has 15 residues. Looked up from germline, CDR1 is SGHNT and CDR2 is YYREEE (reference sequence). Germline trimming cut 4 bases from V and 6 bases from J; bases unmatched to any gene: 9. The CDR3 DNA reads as TGTGCCAGCAGCCAAAAAGACAGGGTCGATGAAAAACTGTTTTTT. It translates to CASSQKDRVDEKLFF.

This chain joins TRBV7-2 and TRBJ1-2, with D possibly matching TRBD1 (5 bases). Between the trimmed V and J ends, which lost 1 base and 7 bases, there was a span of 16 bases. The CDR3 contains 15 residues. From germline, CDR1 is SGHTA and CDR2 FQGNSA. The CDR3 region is CASSLGRGREGGYTF. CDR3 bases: TGTGCCAGCAGCTTAGGTCGGGGCAGGGAGGGTGGCTACACCTTC.

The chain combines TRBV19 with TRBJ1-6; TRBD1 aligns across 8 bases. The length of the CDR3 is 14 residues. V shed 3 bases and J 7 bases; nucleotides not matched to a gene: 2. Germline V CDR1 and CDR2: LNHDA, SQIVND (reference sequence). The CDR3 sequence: CASSMRQGNSPLHF. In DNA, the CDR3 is TGTGCCAGTAGTATGCGACAGGGGAATTCACCCCTCCACTTT. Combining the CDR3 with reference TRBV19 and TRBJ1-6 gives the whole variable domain DGGITQSPKYLFRKEGQNVTLSCEQNLNHDAMYWYRQDPGQGLRLIYYSQIVNDFQKGDIAEGYSVSREKKESFPLTVTSAQKNPTAFYLCASSMRQGNSPLHFGNGTRLTVT.

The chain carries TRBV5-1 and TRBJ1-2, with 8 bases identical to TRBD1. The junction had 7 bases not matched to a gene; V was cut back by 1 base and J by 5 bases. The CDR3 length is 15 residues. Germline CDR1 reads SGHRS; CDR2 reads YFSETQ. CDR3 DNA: TGCGCCAGCAGCTTGCCGGACAGGGAATTATATGGCTACACCTTC. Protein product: CASSLPDRELYGYTF.